The TCR beta chain under discussion was sequenced for a study of shared clonotypes between healthy human individuals (TCRdb year 2020). Describing the broader study: A couple of women and a few men aged 18 to 49 years were included in the cohort. For each donor, CD4 naive and CD4 memory were each given three plates, CD8 naive was given two plates, and CD8 memory was given one plate. To estimate repertoire size and how much clonotype sharing occurs between individuals, the study deeply sequenced the blood TCR repertoires of several healthy adults. To increase sequencing depth and limit assay-specific biases, different laboratories used diverse techniques to prepare libraries and sequence TCR repertoires. Each donor's leukapheresis produced roughly between about 0.9 and 9.5 billion PBMCs.

About this clone: Its target antigen remains unknown. Base qualities are not recorded, but no much larger clone differs from it by a single base.

Using the deep immunoSEQ assay, TCR CDR3 regions were amplified from genomic DNA by multiplex PCR. Extracted genomic DNA from each cell subset was spread evenly across all wells of several immunoSEQ 96-well plates, with each plate serving as a replicate. Each replicate PCR for sorted subsets received roughly 0.2 ug genomic DNA, equal to 28,000 or so T cell genomes. The purified libraries were quantified using a Qubit 3.0 fluorometer, sized with a Bioanalyzer 2100, and then quantified again using the KAPA Library Quantification kit. Each immunoSEQ 96-well plate was sequenced on its own single-read 150-cycle Illumina NextSeq 550 flow cell. Per the source publication's procedure: The immunoSEQ output contained only junctional sequences without quality scores, so filtering could not match that applied to full-length reads. Sequences were annotated with PyIR, a Python wrapper for IgBLAST v1.9, and V/J genes and CDR3 were assigned using IMGT germline references. Reads were filtered out if the reads had weak V/J assignments (E-value above 1e-6), no CDR3, stop codons, out-of-frame junctions, or ambiguous translated residues. V3J clonotypes were defined as sequences sharing the same inferred V gene, J gene, and CDR3 amino acid sequence. The percentage overlap between two repertoires was calculated by dividing the number of shared unique clonotypes by the size of the smaller repertoire. Three approaches were used to assess repertoire richness: RTK rarefaction, the Chao1 estimator, and Recon v2.1 estimates of unobserved clonotypes. Generation probabilities for all TCRbeta clonotypes obtained by the gDNA method from several donors were computed using OLGA. TCRdb stores this immuneACCESS table with in-frame sequences only. Part of the clones is absent; in the studies checked, under half of the shortfall reflects unresolved V genes, and no reason is known for the rest. Clonal size and the V and J genes are those of that table, whereas D and trimming came from the DNA. The sample table lists some 2.1 million clones, around 96% of them with a count of one. Roughly 1% of the sample belongs to the ten largest clones.

The V end loses 4 bases and the J end loses 3 bases, and a stretch of 13 bases separates them. The germline V gene supplies CDR1 SNHLY and CDR2 FYNNEI. From the cysteine up to the phenylalanine, the CDR3 has a length of 14 residues. The DNA shown is the 42-base CDR3, in frame from base 1. CD8 naive samples were obtained by positive selection for CCR7 among CD45RO-negative cells, yielding a CD45RA+CCR7+ population from which TemRA cells were excluded. Donors were healthy HIV-negative adults with no recently reported acute infections or vaccinations. All donors were Caucasian adults living in Nashville, Tennessee, USA. After blood collection by leukapheresis, PBMCs were isolated using Ficoll-Histopaque density gradient centrifugation and then cryopreserved in the vapor phase of liquid nitrogen. Purity and quantity of every magnetically sorted T cell population were checked by analytical flow cytometry. From each sorted fraction, genomic DNA was isolated and quantified by UV absorbance on a Nanodrop 2000c.

Study-wide conclusions, independent of this receptor: The small number of donors limited the genetic and exposure-history diversity represented. Estimated clonotype richness was generally larger for naive than for memory subsets. Compared with non-shared clonotypes, the clonotypes found in all four sorted-subset donors had higher generation probabilities. Even with the large sequencing depth, rarefaction of the sorted-subset datasets indicated that sequencing was incomplete. Based on pairwise subsampling, the degree of clonotype sharing among donors was expected to be affected by sequencing depth. Sharing across a few donors was observed for 5% to 6.5% of naive CD4, less than 4% of naive CD8, 2% to 2.5% of memory CD4, and roughly 0.43% of memory CD8 clonotypes. Only blood was sampled, and tissue TCR repertoires likely differ from those in blood.

Specimen: naive CD8+ T cells sorted from blood. The cell subset or site label on this specimen signifies: CD45RA+CCR7+. The origin of this receptor is a young man in good health. The chain joins TRBV2 to TRBJ2-7; the D segment cannot be called with confidence. In nucleotides, the sequence is TGTGCCAGCAGTGGTGGATTAAATCTCTACGAGCAGTACTTC. It encodes CASSGGLNLYEQYF.